This T cell receptor (beta chain) was recovered during a study of a mutant IDH1 vaccine in newly diagnosed glioma. Time point defined: week 23, last vaccination. In every dose of vaccine, 300 ug of mutant IDH1 20-mer peptide was given alongside topical imiquimod. Sequencing was performed with immunoSEQ multiplex PCR; in TCRdb, only in-frame clones are kept and a portion is missing. The table records 52,000 or so clones, about 81% of them present only once. About this clone: Its target is not known.

Sample: PBMCs, taken from a glioma patient whose treatment included an IDH1 peptide vaccine. The receptor was isolated from a middle-aged woman with glioma. Some clones in this sample may be carry-over from other donors' samples.

As DNA, the CDR3 is TGTGCCAGCAGCTTGAACTCACACTCTGGGGCCAACGTCCTGACTTTC. Translated: CASSLNSHSGANVLTF. The chain recombines TRBV5-6 with TRBJ2-6, with no clear D. The CDR3 has 16 residues. The V gene lost 1 base and the J gene lost 0 bases, with 8 bases spanning the gap. CDR1 is SGHDT, CDR2 YYEEEE, per germline. Looking up the rest from reference TRBV5-6 and TRBJ2-6 gives the full variable domain: DAGVTQSPTHLIKTRGQQVTLRCSPKSGHDTVSWYQQALGQGPQFIFQYYEEEERQRGNFPDRFSGHQFPNYSSELNVNALLLGDSALYLCASSLNSHSGANVLTFGAGSRLTVL.